Described below is a single TCR beta chain sequence and its context. What it recognizes is unknown. V lost 2 bases and J lost 6, with 14 bases in between. Germline CDR1 is WNHNN and CDR2 is SYGVQD (reference sequence). CDR3 length: 14 residues. The source of the sample is a study of shared clonotypes between healthy human individuals. Study-wide background: A couple of women and three men aged 18 to 49 made up the donors. Study results and caveats: Only blood was sampled; tissue repertoires likely differ.

Splitting of each subset's genomic DNA was done evenly across several immunoSEQ plates. As processed by the authors: Filtering differed, since immunoSEQ gave only junction sequences and no quality scores. The method was immunoSEQ multiplex PCR; TCRdb's version includes in-frame clones alone and lacks a portion of them. V and J calls plus clone size are reproduced from that table; the DNA served to infer D and trimming. This table holds some 530,000 clones, more than 75% found once. The chain links TRBV10-1 to TRBJ2-7; the D is unclear. The TCR sequence derives from a woman between 35 and 50 years old in good health. Some clones in this sample may be carry-over from other donors' samples. Material for sequencing was PBMCs. CDR3 DNA: TGCGCCAGCAGTGAGCAGAACCCCTGGGGCGAGCAGTACTTC. Its protein product is CASSEQNPWGEQYF.